Following are 4 T cell receptor beta chains from one sample sequenced in a study of human T cells and chemical hapten exposure. Time point defined: pre-sensitization, week 0. The treatment: therapeutic diphenylcyclopropenone sensitization with weekly scalp DPC. A single record per CDR3 protein comes from TCRdb applying MiXCR to the RACE reads. The sample carries roughly 100,000 distinct CDR3 sequences, around 12% recorded once. Sample: whole blood, taken in connection with sensitization to the hapten diphenylcyclopropenone (DPC). These receptors were collected from a woman aged 45-60 years with alopecia areata. Some clones in this sample may be carry-over from other donors' samples.

Note on this clonotype: Compared with germline, one end of the junction differs, possibly owing to a read error. The chain carries TRBV6-5 and TRBJ2-7; 9 bases are a match to TRBD2. The CDR3 has 15 amino acids. Germline CDR1 is MNHEY and CDR2 is SVGAGI. DNA of the CDR3: TGTGCCAGCAGTTACTCCACTAGCGGGTCTGACGAGCAGAACTTC. Translating it yields CASSYSTSGSDEQNF.

The V gene is TRBV7-9, the J gene TRBJ2-7; possibly TRBD1 for D (5 bases). Germline V gene sequence: CDR1 SEHNR, CDR2 FQNEAQ (reference sequence). CDR3 length: 12 residues. Trimming stripped 5 bases from V and 5 bases from J, with 10 bases between. CDR3 sequence reads: CASSTTGHEQYF. DNA for the CDR3: TGTGCCAGCAGCACTACAGGCCACGAGCAGTACTTC. The whole variable domain, remainder taken from reference TRBV7-9 and TRBJ2-7, is DTGVSQNPRHKITKRGQNVTFRCDPISEHNRLYWYRQTLGQGPEFLTYFQNEAQLEKSRLLSDRFSAERPKGSFSTLEIQRTEQGDSAMYLCASSTTGHEQYFGPGTRLTVT.

The V gene is TRBV3-1, the J gene TRBJ2-7; 7 bases are a match to TRBD2. Per germline, CDR1 LGHDT and CDR2 YNNKEL (reference sequence). The V segment lost 1 base and the J segment 4 bases; nucleotides outside the gene matches: 7. The CDR3 totals 15 residues. CDR3 sequence: CASSQAAGSGYEQYF. DNA of the CDR3: TGTGCCAGCAGCCAAGCAGCGGGAAGTGGGTACGAGCAGTACTTC.

This clonotype was recorded many times. In nucleotides, the CDR3 is TGCGCCAGCAGCTTAGCGGGGGACTCCTACAATGAGCAGTTCTTC. It codes for CASSLAGDSYNEQFF. J is TRBJ2-1 and V is TRBV5-1, with 8 bases fitting TRBD2. The V gene end was trimmed by 2 bases and the J gene end by 0 bases; junction bases not matched to a gene: 1. The germline CDR1 and CDR2 sequences are SGHRS and YFSETQ. The CDR3 consists of 15 residues. Supplemented by reference TRBV5-1 and TRBJ2-1, the full variable domain reads KAGVTQTPRYLIKTRGQQVTLSCSPISGHRSVSWYQQTPGQGLQFLFEYFSETQRNKGNFPGRFSGRQFSNSRSEMNVSTLELGDSALYLCASSLAGDSYNEQFFGPGTRLTVL.